This T cell receptor (beta chain) was documented in a study of blood T cell repertoires in COVID-19. Study-wide context: Both acute and convalescent COVID-19 samples were obtained from the United States, Italy and Spain. PBMCs, B-cell-depleted T cells, or T cells provided the cDNA or gDNA that made up the material.

CDR3 length: 15 residues. Deletions cut 5 bases from V and 8 bases from J, with 21 bases between. Per germline, CDR1 MGHDK and CDR2 SYGVNS. Original data processing: Researchers report that nucleated cell counts were estimated from reference gene primer amplification. TCRdb's copy holds only in-frame clones and misses some; the assay was immunoSEQ multiplex PCR. For V, J and clone size, that table is used; D and trimming come from the DNA. The sample gives over 40,000 clones, about 83% of which show up once; about 14% is in the top ten. This rearrangement joins TRBV25-1 to TRBJ1-2; the D gene is possibly TRBD1 (5 bases). The receptor comes from a human donor in a cohort sampled during active COVID-19. What was sequenced was peripheral blood. In DNA form, the CDR3 reads TGTGCCAGCAGTCTGGTGGGGACTTCGGTGGGGGGCTACACCTTC. Protein product: CASSLVGTSVGGYTF.